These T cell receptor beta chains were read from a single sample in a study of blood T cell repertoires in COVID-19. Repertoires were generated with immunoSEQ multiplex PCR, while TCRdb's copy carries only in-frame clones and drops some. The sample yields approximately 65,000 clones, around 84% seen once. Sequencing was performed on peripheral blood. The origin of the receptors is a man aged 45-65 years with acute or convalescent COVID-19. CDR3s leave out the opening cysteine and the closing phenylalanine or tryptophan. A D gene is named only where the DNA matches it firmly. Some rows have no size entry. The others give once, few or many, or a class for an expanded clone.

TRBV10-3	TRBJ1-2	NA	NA	AIQAAGYGYT
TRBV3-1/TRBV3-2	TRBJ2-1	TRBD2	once	ASSQELPTSGRDNEQF
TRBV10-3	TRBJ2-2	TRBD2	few	AITATSANTGELF
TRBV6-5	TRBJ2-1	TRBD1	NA	ASSQPGQGNNEQF
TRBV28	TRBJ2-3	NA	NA	ASQGGWDTQY
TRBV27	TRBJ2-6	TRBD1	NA	ASSLYYWSGQDPSGANVLT
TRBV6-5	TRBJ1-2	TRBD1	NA	ASSYSTLDRNGYT
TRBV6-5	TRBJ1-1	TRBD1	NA	ASSHGTGSEAF
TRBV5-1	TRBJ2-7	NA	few	ASSHGTPSYEQY
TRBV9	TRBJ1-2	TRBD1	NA	ASSVGTEGAGGYT
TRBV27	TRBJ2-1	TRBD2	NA	ASSYGTSGGDEQF
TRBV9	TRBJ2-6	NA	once	ASSAGHGANVLT
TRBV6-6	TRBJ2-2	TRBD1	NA	ASSETQGALTGELF
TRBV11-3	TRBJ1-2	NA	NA	ASSYIRSYGYT
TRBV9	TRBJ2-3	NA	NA	ASSRPRSQPSTDTQY
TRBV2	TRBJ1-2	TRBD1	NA	ASREDRGRNGYT
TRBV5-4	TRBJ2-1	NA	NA	ASSSTKSAANEQF
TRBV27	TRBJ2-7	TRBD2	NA	ASSSLTSGHYEQY
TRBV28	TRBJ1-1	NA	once	ASSLLGQATEAF
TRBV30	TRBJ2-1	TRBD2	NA	AWMPSGIIHEQF
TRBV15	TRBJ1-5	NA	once	ATSRGAVNQPQH
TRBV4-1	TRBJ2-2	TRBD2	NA	ASSQRGGLAGSTGELF
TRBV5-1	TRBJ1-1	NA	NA	ASSRRGGNTEAF
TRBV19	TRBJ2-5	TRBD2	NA	ASSIPSSGVETQY
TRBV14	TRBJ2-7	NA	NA	ASSQVVGTQISEQY
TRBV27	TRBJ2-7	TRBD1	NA	ATKQGAYPLSYEQY
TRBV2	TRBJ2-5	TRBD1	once	ASKLTGTGNQY
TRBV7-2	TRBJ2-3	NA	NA	ASSPPGDISTDTQY
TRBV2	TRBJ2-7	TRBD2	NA	ASSGTSGRVAVDEQY
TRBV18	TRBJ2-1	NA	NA	ASSTDNEQF
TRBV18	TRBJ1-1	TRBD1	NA	ASSPSSGGGTEAF
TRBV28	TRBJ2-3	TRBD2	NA	ASSLSGAGDTQY
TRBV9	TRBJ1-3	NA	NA	ASSVEGGHSGNTIY
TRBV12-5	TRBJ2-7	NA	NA	ASAPTGPYEQY
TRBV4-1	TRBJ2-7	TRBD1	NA	ASSPWDRGSYEQY
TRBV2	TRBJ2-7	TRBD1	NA	ASRTDRLSSYEQY
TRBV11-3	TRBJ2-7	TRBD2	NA	ASSFSSGRAYEQY
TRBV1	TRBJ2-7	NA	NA	TSSQDGTGRGYEQY
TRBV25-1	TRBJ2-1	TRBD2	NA	ASSLGTSGYNEQF
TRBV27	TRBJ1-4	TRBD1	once	ASSVSPGQGFSKLF
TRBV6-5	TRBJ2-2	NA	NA	ASSYLPTSGELF
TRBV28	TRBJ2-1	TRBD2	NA	ASTKGLAVSREF
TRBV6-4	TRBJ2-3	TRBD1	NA	ASSEQGADTQY
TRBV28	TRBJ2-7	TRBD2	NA	ASRDNSGRVSEQY
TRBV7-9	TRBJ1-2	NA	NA	ASSLETGDASWYGYT
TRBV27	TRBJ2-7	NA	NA	ASKLNFGSYEQY
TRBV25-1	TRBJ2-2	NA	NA	ASSDTDNKPGELF
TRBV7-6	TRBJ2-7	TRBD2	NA	ASSLGGGSAYEQY
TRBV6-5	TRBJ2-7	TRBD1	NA	ASRTGTGAYEQY
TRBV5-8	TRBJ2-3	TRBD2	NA	ASSLVLAGGDHTDTQY